The 10 T cell receptor beta chains below all came from one sample that was sequenced in a study of shared clonotypes between healthy human individuals. Sequencing was performed with immunoSEQ multiplex PCR; in TCRdb, only in-frame clones are kept and a portion is missing. In the table there are approximately 980,000 clones, approximately 76% of which are singletons. Sequencing was done on a sample of memory CD4+ T cells sorted from blood. Subset specified: CD45RA-negative fraction. These receptors originate from a man between 18 and 29 years old in good health.

The CDR3 nucleotides are TGTGCCAGCAGCTCTCAGGGAATCAATAATGAAAAACTGTTTTTT. The encoded protein is CASSSQGINNEKLFF. This sequence joins TRBV5-4 and TRBJ1-4, with D tentatively TRBD1 (5 bases). Trimming left V 3 bases short and J 4 bases short, with 13 bases between. CDR1 SGHNT and CDR2 YYREEE come from the germline V gene (reference sequence). This CDR3 has 15 amino acids.

The chain couples TRBV5-1 to TRBJ2-1; 13 bases match TRBD2. This CDR3 contains 15 residues. Losses at the gene ends were 4 bases for V and 7 bases for J; bases not matched to a gene: 5. Germline CDR1 and CDR2: SGHRS and YFSETQ. The CDR3 nucleotides are TGCGCCAGCAGCGAACTAGCGGGAGGGTGGAATGAGCAGTTCTTC. Translated: CASSELAGGWNEQFF.

The V and J genes are TRBV27 and TRBJ2-3; D uncertain. Germline V gene sequence: CDR1 MNHEY, CDR2 SMNVEV (reference sequence). This CDR3 has 14 amino acids. V was clipped by 6 bases and J by 0 bases, with 10 bases between them. In DNA, the CDR3 is TGTGCCAGCAGAATCCAGTGGAGCACAGATACGCAGTATTTT. Protein product: CASRIQWSTDTQYF.

The count of this clone is one. The genes are TRBV7-2 and TRBJ1-5; D not certain. V was shortened by 7 bases and J by 4 bases, with 11 bases between the two germline ends. Germline lookup yields CDR1 SGHTA and CDR2 FQGNSA. The CDR3 is made up of 13 amino acids. DNA of the CDR3: TGTGCCAGCACCCTAGAGGTTAATCAGCCCCAGCATTTT. Translating gives CASTLEVNQPQHF.

The genes are TRBV4-1 and TRBJ2-1; tentatively, D is TRBD2 (6 bases). Germline V gives CDR1 MGHRA, CDR2 YSYEKL. Trimming cost V 2 bases and J 10 bases, with 9 bases left between them. This CDR3 spans 12 amino acids. CDR3 nucleotides: TGCGCCAGCAGCCAATGGGGGAGGGAGCAGTTCTTC. It translates to CASSQWGREQFF.

The rearrangement links TRBV2 to TRBJ2-2; perhaps TRBD2 as D (6 bases). The CDR3 length is 12 residues. V lost 6 bases and J 5 bases, leaving 7 bases between the germline ends. CDR1 SNHLY and CDR2 FYNNEI come from the germline V gene. CDR3 DNA: TGTGCCAGCAGGCGGGAAACCGGGGAGCTGTTTTTT. Translating gives CASRRETGELFF.

V is TRBV6-6 and J is TRBJ2-2; D gene ambiguous. Trimming took off 4 bases at V and 6 bases at J, with 12 bases between the two ends. The CDR3 is 14 residues long. Germline values: CDR1 MNHNY, CDR2 SVGAGI (reference sequence). CDR3 loop: CASSLRLPAGELFF. As DNA, the CDR3 is TGTGCCAGCAGTTTGCGGCTACCTGCCGGGGAGCTGTTTTTT.

Note on this clone: A much larger clone lies one base from this, so it may be a read error. The J gene is TRBJ1-1, the V gene TRBV6-6; D remains unclear. The CDR3 spans 13 residues. V was trimmed by 1 base and J by 1 base, leaving 4 bases between them. Germline V gives CDR1 MNHNY, CDR2 SVGAGI (reference sequence). The CDR3 DNA is TGTGCCAGCAGTTACTTCGCGAACACTGAAGCTTTCTTT. Amino acid sequence: CASSYFANTEAFF.

The gene calls are TRBV10-3 and TRBJ1-1, with 9 bases fitting TRBD1. With 1 base clipped from V and 1 base from J, the junction kept 4 bases outside the gene matches. Germline CDR1 is ENHRY and CDR2 is SYGVKD. CDR3 length equals 16 residues. CDR3 amino acids: CAISEWGTGRNTEAFF. The CDR3, as DNA: TGTGCCATCAGTGAGTGGGGGACAGGGCGGAACACTGAAGCTTTCTTT.

Here the CDR3 DNA reads TGCGCCAGCAGCTTGTTGGGTTCACTAGGAAAAAACTACAATGAGCAGTTCTTC. It yields the protein CASSLLGSLGKNYNEQFF. This chain joins TRBV5-1 and TRBJ2-1; D is possibly TRBD2 (5 bases). Germline V lookup: CDR1 SGHRS, CDR2 YFSETQ. The V end was cut by 1 base, the J end by 3 bases, with 20 bases between. The CDR3 has 18 amino acids.